This TCR beta chain is from a study of CD8+CD57+ T cells in acquired aplastic anemia. Researchers used genomic DNA as the template to profile TCR beta VDJ and CDR3. TCRdb itself ran the reads through MiXCR, one entry per CDR3 protein. The data contain about 220,000 distinct CDR3 sequences, 30% to 40% of them seen just once; the ten biggest clones take up approximately 1.2%. The length of the CDR3 is 13 residues. The germline CDR1 and CDR2 sequences are MNHEY and SVGAGI. V lost 4 bases, J lost 6 bases, and 12 bases lay in between. This sequence joins TRBV6-5 and TRBJ1-1; possible D gene TRBD1, 5 bases. The clonotype comes from a human donor in good health, serving as a control. The sequencing sample was made of sorted CD4+, CD8+, or CD8+CD57+ T cells (not recorded which) from PBMCs. The CDR3 loop reads CASSFTRAAEAFF. Written as DNA, the CDR3 is TGTGCCAGCAGTTTCACCAGGGCCGCTGAAGCTTTCTTT.